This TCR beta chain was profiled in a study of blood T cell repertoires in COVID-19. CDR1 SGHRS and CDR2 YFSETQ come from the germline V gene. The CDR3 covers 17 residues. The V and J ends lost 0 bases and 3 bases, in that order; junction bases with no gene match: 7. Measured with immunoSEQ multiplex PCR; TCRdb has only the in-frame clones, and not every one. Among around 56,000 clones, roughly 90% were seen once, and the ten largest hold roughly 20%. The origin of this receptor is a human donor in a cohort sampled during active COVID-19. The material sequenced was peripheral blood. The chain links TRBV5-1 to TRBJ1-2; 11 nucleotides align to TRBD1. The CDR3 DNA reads TGCGCCAGCAGCTTGGGTCTTGGGACAGGGGGTGACTATGGCTACACCTTC. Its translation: CASSLGLGTGGDYGYTF.